One sample yielded the 9 T cell receptor beta chains listed below, sequenced in a study of T cell repertoires in cytomegalovirus infection. TCRdb reprocessed the reads via MiXCR and lists one record per CDR3 protein. Altogether 700,000 to 950,000 distinct CDR3 sequences are present, approximately 32% being singletons, with the ten largest covering 9.5% to 15%. Antigen specificity for these receptors is unknown. Sequenced material: cultured CD8+ T cells from PBMCs, taken from culture after CMV antigen stimulation. Source of these receptors: a human donor in good health (CMV status not recorded). Some clones in this sample may be carry-over from other donors' samples.

The sample holds many counts of this clonotype. The genes are TRBV7-6 and TRBJ1-1; D remains ambiguous. The V end lost 7 bases, the J end lost 5 bases, and 14 bases lay between the germline ends. The CDR3 loop spans 13 amino acids. Germline CDR1 reads SGHVS; CDR2 reads FNYEAQ. The CDR3 loop reads CASKLTMTTEAFF. In nucleotides, the CDR3 is TGTGCCAGCAAGCTTACTATGACTACTGAAGCTTTCTTT.

This chain uses TRBV28 with TRBJ2-2; D is perhaps TRBD1 (6 bases). Trimming removed 7 bases at V and 6 bases at J, with 9 bases between. Germline CDR1 reads MDHEN; CDR2 reads SYDVKM. This CDR3 spans 12 amino acids. The CDR3 nucleotides are TGTGCCAGCACCACAGGGTCCGGGGAGCTGTTTTTT. This encodes CASTTGSGELFF.

This clonotype appeared a few times. The CDR3 bases are TGCAGTGCTAGGGCCCGTTATAACGTGGGCAATCAGCCCCAGCATTTT. Its protein is CSARARYNVGNQPQHF. The chain recombines TRBV20-1 with TRBJ1-5, with D uncertain. The germline CDR1 and CDR2 sequences are DFQATT and SNEGSKA (reference sequence). Trimming cost V 3 bases and J 2 bases, with 17 bases left between them. This CDR3 spans 16 amino acids.

The rearrangement joins TRBV6-5 to TRBJ2-1, with 9 bases lining up with TRBD2. Germline CDR1 reads MNHEY; CDR2 reads SVGAGI. This CDR3 comprises 17 residues. Losses at the gene ends were 0 bases for V and 7 bases for J; bases not matched to a gene: 10. As DNA, the CDR3 is TGTGCCAGCAGTTACTCGAACGGGCTAGCGGGGTTGAATGAGCAGTTCTTC. This translates into CASSYSNGLAGLNEQFF.

This clonotype showed up just a few times. This chain connects TRBV7-3 to TRBJ2-1; 13 nucleotides agree with TRBD2. J lost 8 bases, V lost 5 bases, and 9 bases had no gene match. Germline CDR1 SGHTA, CDR2 FQGTGA. The CDR3 extends over 16 amino acids. The CDR3 nucleotides are TGTGCCAGCAGCACACTAGCGGGGGGGCCTGGGGATGAGCAGTTCTTC. Residues: CASSTLAGGPGDEQFF.

This clonotype has more than one count but fewer than ten. J is TRBJ2-4 and V is TRBV2; a weak D match, TRBD1 (5 bases). This CDR3 has 15 amino acids. Trimming left V 10 bases short and J 2 bases short, with 18 bases between. The germline gives CDR1 SNHLY, CDR2 FYNNEI. CDR3 nucleotide sequence: TGTGCCACCATCAGGGTTAAGGGGACCAAAAACATTCAGTACTTC. Protein sequence: CATIRVKGTKNIQYF.

This clonotype occurred a few times. The chain combines TRBV7-8 with TRBJ2-5; D ambiguous. Per the germline V gene, CDR1 is SGHVS and CDR2 is FQNEAQ. The CDR3 covers 13 residues. V was pared by 3 bases and J by 2 bases, with 7 bases between. The CDR3 region is CASSFSQQETQYF. CDR3 sequence (DNA): TGTGCCAGCAGCTTTTCCCAGCAAGAGACCCAGTACTTC.

The V and J genes are TRBV28 and TRBJ1-2; the match to TRBD1 covers 7 bases. Germline V gene lookup returns CDR1 MDHEN and CDR2 SYDVKM. The CDR3 consists of 16 residues. V dropped 3 bases and J dropped 4; count of bases not matched to a gene: 11. The DNA of the CDR3 is TGTGCCAGCAGTTTCCGCGACAGGGCGACGACCTATGGCTACACCTTC. This translates into CASSFRDRATTYGYTF.

The gene calls are TRBV24-1 and TRBJ2-3, with 7 bases that match TRBD2. The CDR3 runs to 14 residues. The germline gives CDR1 KGHDR, CDR2 SFDVKD. V was clipped by 5 bases and J by 3 bases; unmatched bases: 4. The CDR3 DNA reads TGTGCCACCAGTGTGAGCGGGGCGACAGATACGCAGTATTTT. This encodes CATSVSGATDTQYF.